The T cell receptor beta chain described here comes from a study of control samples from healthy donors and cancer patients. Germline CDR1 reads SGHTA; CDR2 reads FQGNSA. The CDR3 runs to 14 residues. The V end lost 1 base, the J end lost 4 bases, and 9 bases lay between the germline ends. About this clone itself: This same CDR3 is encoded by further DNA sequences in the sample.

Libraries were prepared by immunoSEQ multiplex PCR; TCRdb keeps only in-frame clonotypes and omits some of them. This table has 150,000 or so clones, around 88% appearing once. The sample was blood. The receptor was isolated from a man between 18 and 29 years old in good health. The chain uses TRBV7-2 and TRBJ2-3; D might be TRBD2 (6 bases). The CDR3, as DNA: TGTGCCAGCAGCTTAGTGGGGGGTGCAGATACGCAGTATTTT. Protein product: CASSLVGGADTQYF.